The next 2 T cell receptor beta chains were all read from a single sample in a study of T cells after yellow fever vaccination. TCRdb ran MiXCR on the 5' RACE reads and lists one entry per CDR3 protein. The sample carries a few hundred thousand distinct CDR3 sequences, about 17% recorded once. Sequences were derived from PBMCs, sampled roughly 5 days after the first yellow fever vaccination. Source of these receptors: a man aged 18 to 35 who received the YFV17D yellow fever vaccine.

This clonotype was observed many times. Here the CDR3 DNA reads TGCAGCGTTGCCCGCACAGATACGCAGTATTTT. Amino acids: CSVARTDTQYF. The chain is built from TRBV29-1 and TRBJ2-3, with D unclear. Trimming took off 4 bases at V and 1 base at J, with 3 bases between the two ends. Germline CDR1 is SQVTM and CDR2 is ANQGSEA. CDR3 length equals 11 residues.

The J gene is TRBJ2-5, the V gene TRBV7-2; D gene ambiguous. The CDR3 is 15 residues long. V was trimmed by 5 bases and J by 0 bases, leaving 13 bases between them. CDR1 and CDR2 (germline): SGHTA, FQGNSA. The CDR3 reads CASSRSFTNQETQYF. The CDR3 coding sequence is TGTGCCAGCAGCCGCAGTTTCACAAACCAAGAGACCCAGTACTTC.